These 26 T cell receptor beta chains share one sample of origin, sequenced in a study of PD-1 blockade in classical Hodgkin lymphoma. Described time point: cycle 4 day 1 (C4D1), after more than 5 weeks of nivolumab. Each and every patient relapsed after autologous stem cell transplantation, and patients got differing brentuximab vedotin exposure. TCRdb's copy holds only in-frame clones and misses some; the assay was immunoSEQ multiplex PCR. There are 41,000 or so clones in the sample; 69% occur only once, and about 2.6% lies in the top ten. This specimen consisted of peripheral blood mononuclear cells (PBMCs), obtained before the fourth cycle of nivolumab. The receptors come from a human donor with classical Hodgkin lymphoma.

As regards this clone: One end of the junction does not line up with germline, which may come from a read error. Other nucleotide sequences in the sample specify the same CDR3. The gene calls are TRBV30 and TRBJ1-5, with D possibly matching TRBD1 (6 bases). This CDR3 spans 15 amino acids. Germline values: CDR1 GTSNPN, CDR2 SVGIG (reference sequence). For the CDR3, the DNA is TGTGCCTGGGCCCTCGGGGACACCAGCAATCAGCCCCAGCACTTT. This codes for CAWALGDTSNQPQHF.

The genes are TRBV5-6 and TRBJ2-5, with a possible D match to TRBD1 (6 bases). The CDR3 covers 14 residues. Germline V gene sequence: CDR1 SGHDT, CDR2 YYEEEE. V lost 0 bases, J lost 4 bases, and 10 bases lay in between. For the CDR3, the DNA is TGTGCCAGCAGCTTGGGTGGGGGCGGAGAGACCCAGTACTTC. Its protein is CASSLGGGGETQYF.

The chain couples TRBV5-6 to TRBJ1-1, with D uncertain. Trimming shortened V by 0 bases and J by 7 bases, and 10 bases separated the two germline ends. Germline V gives CDR1 SGHDT, CDR2 YYEEEE. The length of the CDR3 is 13 residues. The CDR3 DNA reads as TGTGCCAGCAGCTTGGACCCGAGGAATGAAGCTTTCTTT. It codes for CASSLDPRNEAFF. Full variable domain (missing parts from reference TRBV5-6 and TRBJ1-1): DAGVTQSPTHLIKTRGQQVTLRCSPKSGHDTVSWYQQALGQGPQFIFQYYEEEERQRGNFPDRFSGHQFPNYSSELNVNALLLGDSALYLCASSLDPRNEAFFGQGTRLTVV.

The chain uses TRBV6-5 and TRBJ1-2; D is perhaps TRBD1 (5 bases). Germline loops: CDR1 MNHEY, CDR2 SVGAGI. Deletions cut 2 bases from V and 3 bases from J, with 7 bases between. The CDR3 contains 13 residues. This CDR3 reads CASSYGGDYGYTF. The CDR3 region has the DNA TGTGCCAGCAGTTACGGGGGGGACTATGGCTACACCTTC.

The chain joins TRBV10-3 to TRBJ1-5; D uncertain. V gave up 0 bases and J gave up 4 bases, with 10 bases separating them. Germline V lookup: CDR1 ENHRY, CDR2 SYGVKD. CDR3 length: 15 amino acids. The CDR3 DNA reads as TGTGCCATCAGTGAGTCAAATTCCTTAAATCAGCCCCAGCATTTT. As protein: CAISESNSLNQPQHF.

This sequence joins TRBV21-1 and TRBJ2-3. TRBV21-1 is deemed a pseudogene. This CDR3 is built from 14 residues. Here the CDR3 DNA reads TGTGCCAGCAGCGCAACGGGCAACGCAGATACGCAGTATTTT. It translates to CASSATGNADTQYF.

This clone was counted between two and nine times. V is TRBV7-8 and J is TRBJ1-5; D call uncertain. Trimming stripped 8 bases from V and 4 bases from J, with 15 bases between. The CDR3 runs to 14 residues. Per the germline V gene, CDR1 is SGHVS and CDR2 is FQNEAQ. CDR3 DNA sequence: TGTGCCAGCGCTCAAGGGCTTCGAAATCAGCCCCAGCATTTT. This gives the protein CASAQGLRNQPQHF.

The gene calls are TRBV6-6 and TRBJ1-1; D ambiguous. This CDR3 comprises 12 residues. With 2 bases removed from V and 5 bases from J, the gap between germline ends came to 6 bases. Germline CDR1 MNHNY, CDR2 SVGAGI (reference sequence). CDR3 in DNA: TGTGCCAGCAGTTACGAGGGAACTGAAGCTTTCTTT. Translating it yields CASSYEGTEAFF.

This rearrangement joins TRBV28 to TRBJ1-2; possible D gene TRBD1, 6 bases. V was pared by 2 bases and J by 8 bases, with 12 bases between. Germline V gene lookup returns CDR1 MDHEN and CDR2 SYDVKM. The length of the CDR3 is 13 residues. CDR3 protein: CASSLRGDRGYTF. The CDR3 DNA sequence: TGTGCCAGCAGTTTAAGGGGGGATCGGGGCTACACCTTC.

The rearrangement joins TRBV10-3 to TRBJ1-1; 8 nucleotides align to TRBD1. CDR1 ENHRY and CDR2 SYGVKD come from the germline V gene. There are 16 residues in the CDR3. Trimming cost V 0 bases and J 3 bases; bases outside gene matches: 6. DNA for the CDR3: TGTGCCATCAGTGAGTCGGGGGACAGGCCGGACACTGAAGCTTTCTTT. Encoded protein: CAISESGDRPDTEAFF.

The chain recombines TRBV7-9 with TRBJ2-2; D may be TRBD1 or TRBD2 (5 bases each). In germline, CDR1 is SEHNR, CDR2 FQNEAQ (reference sequence). Trimming cost V 0 bases and J 6 bases, with 8 bases left between them. CDR3 length: 14 amino acids. CDR3 sequence: CASSLATGPGELFF. CDR3 coding DNA: TGTGCCAGCAGCTTAGCAACGGGGCCCGGGGAGCTGTTTTTT.

The rearrangement joins TRBV18 to TRBJ2-3; D uncertain. CDR3 size: 11 residues. Germline values: CDR1 KGHSH, CDR2 LQKENI. Deletions cut 5 bases from V and 4 bases from J, with 4 bases between. This CDR3 reads CASSNPDTQYF. The CDR3 DNA sequence: TGTGCCAGCTCAAATCCAGATACGCAGTATTTT.

The V and J genes are TRBV7-2 and TRBJ2-7; no clear D. This CDR3 has 14 amino acids. With 2 bases removed from V and 2 bases from J, the gap between germline ends came to 10 bases. Germline CDR1 is SGHTA and CDR2 is FQGNSA. CDR3 DNA: TGTGCCAGCAGCTTAACGCCTGGCGCCTACGAGCAGTACTTC. Protein product: CASSLTPGAYEQYF.

The V and J genes are TRBV5-5 and TRBJ2-7; D is unclear. The germline CDR1 and CDR2 sequences are SGHKS and YYEKEE (reference sequence). The V gene lost 3 bases and the J gene lost 1 base, with 5 bases spanning the gap. The CDR3 is made up of 12 amino acids. CDR3 in amino acids: CASSWESYEQYF. The CDR3 DNA follows: TGTGCCAGCAGCTGGGAATCCTACGAGCAGTACTTC. The full variable domain, with the rest looked up from reference TRBV5-5 and TRBJ2-7, is DAGVTQSPTHLIKTRGQQVTLRCSPISGHKSVSWYQQVLGQGPQFIFQYYEKEERGRGNFPDRFSARQFPNYSSELNVNALLLGDSALYLCASSWESYEQYFGPGTRLTVT.

This chain joins TRBV2 and TRBJ1-2; D call uncertain. Trimming left V 6 bases short and J 5 bases short, with 10 bases between. The germline V gene encodes CDR1 SNHLY and CDR2 FYNNEI. This CDR3 has 12 residues. The CDR3 spells CASRGLIYGYTF. CDR3 nucleotide sequence: TGTGCCAGCAGGGGATTAATTTATGGCTACACCTTC.

This clone was picked up a small number of times. At one boundary the junction diverges from the germline segment, which might be a read error. CDR3 DNA: TGTGCCAGCAGCCTAGCGGGGGGCCAGGTGGATACGCAGTATTTT. It encodes CASSLAGGQVDTQYF. The chain couples TRBV7-2 to TRBJ2-3; 11 nucleotides match TRBD2. CDR3 size: 15 residues. From germline, CDR1 is SGHTA and CDR2 FQGNSA. Complete variable domain (other parts from reference TRBV7-2 and TRBJ2-3): GAGVSQSPSNKVTEKGKDVELRCDPISGHTALYWYRQSLGQGLEFLIYFQGNSAPDKSGLPSDRFSAERTGGSVSTLTIQRTQQEDSAVYLCASSLAGGQVDTQYFGPGTRLTVL.

This sequence joins TRBV18 and TRBJ1-2; 8 nucleotides agree with TRBD1. The length of the CDR3 is 14 residues. Germline CDR1 is KGHSH and CDR2 is LQKENI. Germline trimming cut 6 bases from V and 7 bases from J; bases unmatched to any gene: 10. The CDR3 here is CASSEAGQGLGYTF. CDR3 in DNA: TGTGCCAGCTCGGAGGCAGGACAGGGACTTGGCTACACCTTC.

This clone was counted a few times. The chain couples TRBV7-9 to TRBJ2-1; D is perhaps TRBD2 (6 bases). Germline CDR1 and CDR2: SEHNR and FQNEAQ (reference sequence). The CDR3 covers 13 residues. The ends were cut back, 6 bases at V and 6 bases at J, with 12 bases in the middle. The CDR3 here is CASRPTSSNEQFF. In nucleotides, the CDR3 is TGTGCCAGCAGGCCCACTAGCTCCAATGAGCAGTTCTTC. Complete variable domain (other parts from reference TRBV7-9 and TRBJ2-1): DTGVSQNPRHKITKRGQNVTFRCDPISEHNRLYWYRQTLGQGPEFLTYFQNEAQLEKSRLLSDRFSAERPKGSFSTLEIQRTEQGDSAMYLCASRPTSSNEQFFGPGTRLTVL.

The genes are TRBV29-1 and TRBJ2-2; a weak D match, TRBD2 (5 bases). Between the trimmed V and J ends, which lost 4 bases and 5 bases, there was a span of 5 bases. There are 11 residues in the CDR3. CDR1 SQVTM and CDR2 ANQGSEA come from the germline V gene. CDR3 sequence reads: CSVGGTGELFF. DNA for the CDR3: TGCAGCGTTGGAGGGACCGGGGAGCTGTTTTTT.

This clone came up a few times. This chain connects TRBV7-2 to TRBJ1-3; D is unclear. Trimming left V 2 bases short and J 0 bases short, with 20 bases between. Germline V gene data show CDR1 as SGHTA and CDR2 as FQGNSA. The CDR3 length is 19 residues. The CDR3 loop reads CASSLRVDTYDFSGNTIYF. The CDR3 DNA is TGTGCCAGCAGCTTAAGGGTCGACACGTACGACTTCTCTGGAAACACCATATATTTT.

The chain has TRBV2 and TRBJ2-2; D ambiguous. The CDR3 sequence is 13 residues long. CDR1 SNHLY and CDR2 FYNNEI come from the germline V gene. The V end lost 4 bases, the J end lost 6 bases, and 9 bases lay between the germline ends. The CDR3 region is CASSVMSPGELFF. CDR3 nucleotides: TGTGCCAGCAGTGTAATGAGTCCCGGGGAGCTGTTTTTT.

In nucleotides, the CDR3 is TGTGCCAGCAGCATAAAGCGGGAGCGGGGGCTCAATGAGCAGTTCTTC. This encodes CASSIKRERGLNEQFF. V gene TRBV21-1 combines with J gene TRBJ2-1; the D call in the table, TRBD2, was not verified against the DNA. TRBV21-1 is a pseudogene segment. CDR3 length equals 16 residues.

The chain combines TRBV18 with TRBJ1-2; 7 bases are a match to TRBD1. From germline, CDR1 is KGHSH and CDR2 LQKENI. With V trimmed by 3 bases and J by 7 bases, 5 bases remained unmatched. This CDR3 is built from 13 residues. The CDR3 sequence is CASSPRDSSGYTF. CDR3 DNA: TGTGCCAGCTCACCTCGGGACAGCAGTGGCTACACCTTC.

The J gene is TRBJ2-7, the V gene TRBV2; perhaps TRBD1 as D (5 bases). There are 12 residues in the CDR3. Germline CDR1 reads SNHLY; CDR2 reads FYNNEI. V was shortened by 6 bases and J by 2 bases, with 8 bases between the two germline ends. CDR3 region: CASRLQAYEQYF. CDR3 DNA sequence: TGTGCCAGCAGACTACAGGCCTACGAGCAGTACTTC.

The chain joins TRBV6-5 to TRBJ1-1; D unclear. This CDR3 has 13 residues. V dropped 2 bases and J dropped 5 bases, with 9 bases sitting between them. The germline gives CDR1 MNHEY, CDR2 SVGAGI. The CDR3 spells CASSYLRGTEAFF. CDR3 coding DNA: TGTGCCAGCAGTTACCTTCGGGGTACTGAAGCTTTCTTT.

V is TRBV6-1 and J is TRBJ2-7; TRBD1 agrees at 8 bases. The germline CDR1 and CDR2 sequences are MNHNS and SASEGT. The CDR3 is made up of 13 amino acids. Trimming at V came to 2 bases and at J to 6 bases, leaving 3 bases not matched to a gene. CDR3 region: CASSEIGQGEQYF. CDR3 coding DNA: TGTGCCAGCAGTGAAATCGGACAGGGCGAGCAGTACTTC.